This T cell receptor (beta chain) was recorded in a study of T cells after yellow fever vaccination. Study overall: Fractions low in cell number were prepared with SMART-Seq v4 Ultra Low Input. Findings and caveats of the study: Reappearing after the booster were most of the clones from primary vaccination (less than 97% CD4, 75% to 90% CD8). The secondary response was weaker, and its peak arrived faster, on day 5 versus 15.

TCRdb ran MiXCR on the 5' RACE reads and lists one entry per CDR3 protein. Of 95,000 to 150,000 distinct CDR3 sequences in the sample, around 7.4% were seen once. CDR1 and CDR2 from the germline V gene are LNHNV and YYDKDF (reference sequence). CDR3 length: 17 amino acids. The V and J ends lost 0 bases and 1 base respectively, with 12 bases between them. This clonotype was seen many times. Its antigen is not known. The clonotype was recovered from a man between 18 and 29 years old who received the YFV17D yellow fever vaccine. The specimen comprised CD4+ T cells sorted from PBMCs, sampled 10 to 11 days after the first yellow fever vaccination. The genes are TRBV15 and TRBJ1-4; the D is unclear. The CDR3 DNA follows: TGTGCCACCAGCAGAGATCTGGGGATGGGAACTAATGAAAAACTGTTTTTT. Amino acid sequence: CATSRDLGMGTNEKLFF.